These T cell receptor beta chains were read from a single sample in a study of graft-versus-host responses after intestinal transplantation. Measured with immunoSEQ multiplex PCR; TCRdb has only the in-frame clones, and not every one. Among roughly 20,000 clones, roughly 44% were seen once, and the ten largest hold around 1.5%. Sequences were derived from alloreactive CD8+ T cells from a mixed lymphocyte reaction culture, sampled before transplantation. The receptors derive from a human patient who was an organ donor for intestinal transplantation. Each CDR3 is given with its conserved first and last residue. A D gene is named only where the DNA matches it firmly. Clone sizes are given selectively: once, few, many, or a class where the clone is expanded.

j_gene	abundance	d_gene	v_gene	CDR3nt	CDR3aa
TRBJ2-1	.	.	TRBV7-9	TGTGCCAGCAGCTTGGACAATGAGCAGTTCTTC	CASSLDNEQFF
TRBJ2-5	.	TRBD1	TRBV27	TGTGCCAACCCTACAGGGGCATACGTCTGGCAGACCCAGTACTTC	CANPTGAYVWQTQYF
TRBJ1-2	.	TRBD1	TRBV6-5	TGTGCCAGCAGTTACTTTCGGACAGGGTTCTATGGCTACACCTTC	CASSYFRTGFYGYTF
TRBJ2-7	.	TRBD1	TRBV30	TGTGCCTGGGGACAGGGCGACTACGAGCAGTACTTC	CAWGQGDYEQYF
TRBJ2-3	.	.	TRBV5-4	TGTGCCAGCAGCTTGAGCGGCACAGATACGCAGTATTTT	CASSLSGTDTQYF
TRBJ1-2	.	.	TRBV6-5	TGTGCCAGCACCAAGGGCAGCCTCTATGGCTACACCTTC	CASTKGSLYGYTF
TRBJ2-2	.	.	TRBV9	TGTGCCAGCAGCGTAGCGAGCACCGGGGAGCTGTTTTTT	CASSVASTGELFF
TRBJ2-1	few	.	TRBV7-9	TGTGCCAGCAGCTTAGCGTCCCCGAGACAGTTCTTC	CASSLASPRQFF
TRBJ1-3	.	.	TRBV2	TGTGCCAGCAGTGAAGCCTTGGACACGGAGGATGGAAACACCATATATTTT	CASSEALDTEDGNTIYF
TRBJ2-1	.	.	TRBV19	TGTGCCAGTATTGATTGGCCCTCCTACAATGAGCAGTTCTTC	CASIDWPSYNEQFF
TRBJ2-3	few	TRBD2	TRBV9	TGTGCCAGCAGCCTAAGTGGCGGGAGGGGAGATACGCAGTATTTT	CASSLSGGRGDTQYF
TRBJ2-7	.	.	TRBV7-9	TGTGCCAGCAGCTTAGCGCCGGAGTCTTCCTACGAGCAGTACTTC	CASSLAPESSYEQYF
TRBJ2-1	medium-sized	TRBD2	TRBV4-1	TGCGCCAGCAGCCACCTAGCGGGAGGTTACAATGAGCAGTTCTTC	CASSHLAGGYNEQFF
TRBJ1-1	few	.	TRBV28	TGTGCCAGCAGCCGGGTGTTAGGGTTCGTTGGCACTGAAGCTTTCTTT	CASSRVLGFVGTEAFF
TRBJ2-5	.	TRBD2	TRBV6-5	TGTGCCAGCAGTTCCTGGACTAGCTACGAGGGGACCCAGTACTTC	CASSSWTSYEGTQYF
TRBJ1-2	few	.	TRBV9	TGTGCCAGCAATGAAAATGGCGGGTACTATGGCTACACCTTC	CASNENGGYYGYTF
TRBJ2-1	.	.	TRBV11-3	TGTGCCAGCAGCACCGCCACCCGGTCCAATGAGCAGTTCTTC	CASSTATRSNEQFF
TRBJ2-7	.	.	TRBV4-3	TGCGCCAGCAGCCAAGAGAGAGACACCTACTACGAGCAGTACTTC	CASSQERDTYYEQYF
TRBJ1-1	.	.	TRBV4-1	TGCGCCAGCAGCCATGGGACGAACACTGAAGCTTTCTTT	CASSHGTNTEAFF
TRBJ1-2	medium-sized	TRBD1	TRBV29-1	TGCAGCGTCGATCAAGACGGGACAGGGGTTGGCTACACCTTC	CSVDQDGTGVGYTF
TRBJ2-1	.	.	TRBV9	TGTGCCAGCAGCGTAGCGTGGCTCGGTGAGCAGTTCTTC	CASSVAWLGEQFF
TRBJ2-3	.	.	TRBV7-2	TGTGCCAGCAGTCGCTCCGCCGGGGCAGATACGCAGTATTTT	CASSRSAGADTQYF
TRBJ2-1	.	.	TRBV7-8	TGTGCCAGCAGCGAGGTGGAAATCTCCTACAATGAGCAGTTCTTC	CASSEVEISYNEQFF
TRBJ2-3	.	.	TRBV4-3	TGCGCCAGCAGCCTCCGAGTGGCAGATACGCAGTATTTT	CASSLRVADTQYF
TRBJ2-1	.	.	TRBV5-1	TGCGCCAGCAGCGCCGGACCGAACAATGAGCAGTTCTTC	CASSAGPNNEQFF
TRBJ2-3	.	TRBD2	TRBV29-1	TGCAGCGGTGCGGGGGGGGAGGGGCCCACAGATACGCAGTATTTT	CSGAGGEGPTDTQYF
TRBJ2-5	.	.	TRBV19	TGTGCCAGTAGTATTCTGGCTAGCGCCTCGGAGACCCAGTACTTC	CASSILASASETQYF
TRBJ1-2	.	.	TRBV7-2	TGTGCCAGCAGCTTAGCGCGGGGCCGGGGTGGCTACACCTTC	CASSLARGRGGYTF
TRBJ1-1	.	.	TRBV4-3	TGCGCCAGCAGCCAGAACACTGAAGCTTTCTTT	CASSQNTEAFF
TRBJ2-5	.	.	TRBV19	TGTGCCAGTAGTATTGGAGGGATGGAGACCCAGTACTTC	CASSIGGMETQYF
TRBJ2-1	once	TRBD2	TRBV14	TGTGCCAGCAGCCAGCTTGCACTAGCGGGGTTCAATGAGCAGTTCTTC	CASSQLALAGFNEQFF
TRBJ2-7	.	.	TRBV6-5	TGTGCCAGCAGTGGGATCTACGAGCAGTACTTC	CASSGIYEQYF
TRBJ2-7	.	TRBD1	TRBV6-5	TGTGCCAGCAGGGGGGGACAGGGCTACGAGCAGTACTTC	CASRGGQGYEQYF
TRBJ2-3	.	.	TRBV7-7	TGTGCCAGCAGTTACCAGCCCCTTCATACGCAGTATTTT	CASSYQPLHTQYF
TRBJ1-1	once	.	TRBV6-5	TGTGCCAGCAGTTACTCGCCAGTTATGAACACTGAAGCTTTCTTT	CASSYSPVMNTEAFF
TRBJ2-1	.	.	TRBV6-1	TGTGCCAGCAGGAACAGGGATCTATCTGTCAATGAGCAGTTCTTC	CASRNRDLSVNEQFF
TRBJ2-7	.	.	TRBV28	TGTGCCAGCAGTTTAATGGCCCAGGAGCAGTACTTC	CASSLMAQEQYF
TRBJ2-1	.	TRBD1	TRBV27	TGTGCCAGCAGTTTGGCAGGGGGAGTCTACAATGAGCAGTTCTTC	CASSLAGGVYNEQFF
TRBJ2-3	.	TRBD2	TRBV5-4	TGTGCCAGCAGCTTGGAGTTCCGGGAGGAGGGTAGCACAGATACGCAGTATTTT	CASSLEFREEGSTDTQYF
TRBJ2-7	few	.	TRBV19	TGTGCCAGTAGTAGAGGGGGCGAGCAGTACTTC	CASSRGGEQYF